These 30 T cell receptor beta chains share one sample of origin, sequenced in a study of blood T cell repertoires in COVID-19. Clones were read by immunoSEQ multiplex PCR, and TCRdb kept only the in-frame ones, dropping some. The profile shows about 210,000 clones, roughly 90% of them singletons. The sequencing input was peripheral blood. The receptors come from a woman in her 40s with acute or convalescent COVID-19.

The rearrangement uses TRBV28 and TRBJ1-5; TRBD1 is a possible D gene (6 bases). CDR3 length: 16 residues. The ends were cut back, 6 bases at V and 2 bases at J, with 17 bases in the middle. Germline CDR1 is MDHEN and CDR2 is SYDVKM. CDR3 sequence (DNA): TGTGCCAGCAGCACCGGACAGTTTCGGGGCAATCAGCCCCAGCATTTT. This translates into CASSTGQFRGNQPQHF.

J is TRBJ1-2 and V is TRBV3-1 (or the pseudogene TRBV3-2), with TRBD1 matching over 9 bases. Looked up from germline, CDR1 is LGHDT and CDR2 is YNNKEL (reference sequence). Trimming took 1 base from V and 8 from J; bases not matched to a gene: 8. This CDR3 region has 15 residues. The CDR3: CASSQVGQGFGGYTF. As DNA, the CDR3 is TGTGCCAGCAGCCAAGTCGGACAGGGGTTCGGGGGCTACACCTTC.

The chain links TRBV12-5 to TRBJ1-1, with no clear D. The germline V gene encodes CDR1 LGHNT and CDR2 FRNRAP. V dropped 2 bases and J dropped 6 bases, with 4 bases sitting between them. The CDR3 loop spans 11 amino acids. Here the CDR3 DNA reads TGTGCTAGTGGTTTGTTCGCTGAAGCTTTCTTT. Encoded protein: CASGLFAEAFF.

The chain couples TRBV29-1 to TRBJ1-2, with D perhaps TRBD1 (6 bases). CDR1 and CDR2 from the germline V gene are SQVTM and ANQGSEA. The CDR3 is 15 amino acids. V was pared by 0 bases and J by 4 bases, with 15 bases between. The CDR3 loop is CSVEDLGRGSYGYTF. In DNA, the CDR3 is TGCAGCGTTGAAGATCTTGGAAGGGGGAGCTATGGCTACACCTTC.

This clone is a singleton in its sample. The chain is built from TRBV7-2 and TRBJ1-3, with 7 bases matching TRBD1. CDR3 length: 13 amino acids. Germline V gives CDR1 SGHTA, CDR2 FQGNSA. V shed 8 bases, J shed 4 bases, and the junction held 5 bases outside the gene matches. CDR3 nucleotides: TGTGCCAGCGGACAGGACCGAGGAAACACCATATATTTT. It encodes CASGQDRGNTIYF.

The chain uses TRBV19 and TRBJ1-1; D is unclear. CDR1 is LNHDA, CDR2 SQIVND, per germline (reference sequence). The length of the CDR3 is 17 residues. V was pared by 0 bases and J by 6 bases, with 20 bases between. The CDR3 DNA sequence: TGTGCCAGTAGTATAGAGGCAGTGTCCGGAGCTTGGGCTGAAGCTTTCTTT. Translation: CASSIEAVSGAWAEAFF.

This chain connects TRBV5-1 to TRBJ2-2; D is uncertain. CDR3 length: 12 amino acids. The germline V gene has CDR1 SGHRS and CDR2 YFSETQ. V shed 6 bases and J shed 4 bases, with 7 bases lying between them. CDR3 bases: TGCGCCAGCATGGCTCCCACCGGGGAGCTGTTTTTT. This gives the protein CASMAPTGELFF.

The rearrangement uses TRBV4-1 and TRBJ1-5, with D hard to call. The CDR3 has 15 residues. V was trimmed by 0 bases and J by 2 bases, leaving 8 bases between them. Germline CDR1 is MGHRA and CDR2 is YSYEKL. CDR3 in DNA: TGCGCCAGCAGCCAAGAACCGGGAGGCAATCAGCCCCAGCATTTT. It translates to CASSQEPGGNQPQHF.

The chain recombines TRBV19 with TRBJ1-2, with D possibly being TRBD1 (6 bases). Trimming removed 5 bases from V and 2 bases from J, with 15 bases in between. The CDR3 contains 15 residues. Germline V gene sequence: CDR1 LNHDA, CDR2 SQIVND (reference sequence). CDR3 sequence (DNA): TGTGCCAGTAGTCCCTCCAGGGGAGCAAACTATGGCTACACCTTC. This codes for CASSPSRGANYGYTF.

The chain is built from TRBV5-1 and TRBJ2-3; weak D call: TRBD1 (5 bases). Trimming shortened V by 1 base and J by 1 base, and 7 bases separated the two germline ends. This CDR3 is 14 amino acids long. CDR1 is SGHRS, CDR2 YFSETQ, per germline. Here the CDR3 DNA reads TGCGCCAGCAGCTTGCTCAGGGGCACAGATACGCAGTATTTT. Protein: CASSLLRGTDTQYF.

This CDR3 reads CASSLDPSRLYGYTF. The CDR3 bases are TGTGCCAGCAGCTTAGACCCAAGCCGCCTCTATGGCTACACCTTC. V and J are TRBV7-2 and TRBJ1-2; no firm D call. This CDR3 is built from 15 residues. The germline CDR1 and CDR2 sequences are SGHTA and FQGNSA. Trimming took off 1 base at V and 4 bases at J, with 13 bases between the two ends.

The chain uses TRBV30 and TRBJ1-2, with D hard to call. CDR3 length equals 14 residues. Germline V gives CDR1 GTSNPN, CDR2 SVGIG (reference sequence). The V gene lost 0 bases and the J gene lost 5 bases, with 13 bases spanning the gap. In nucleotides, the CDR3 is TGTGCCTGGAGTGTACGGTTCGAGAGGTATGGCTACACCTTC. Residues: CAWSVRFERYGYTF.

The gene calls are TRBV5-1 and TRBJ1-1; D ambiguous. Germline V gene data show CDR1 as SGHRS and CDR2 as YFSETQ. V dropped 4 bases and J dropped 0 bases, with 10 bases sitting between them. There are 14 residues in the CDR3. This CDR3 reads CASSPTVMNTEAFF. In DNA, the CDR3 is TGCGCCAGCAGCCCGACTGTAATGAACACTGAAGCTTTCTTT.

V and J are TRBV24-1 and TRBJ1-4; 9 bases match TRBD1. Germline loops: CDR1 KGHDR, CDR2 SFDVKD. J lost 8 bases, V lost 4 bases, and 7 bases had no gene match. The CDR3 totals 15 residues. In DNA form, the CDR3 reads TGTGCCACCAGTGACCCACAGGGGGCTGGAGAAAAACTGTTTTTT. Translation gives CATSDPQGAGEKLFF.

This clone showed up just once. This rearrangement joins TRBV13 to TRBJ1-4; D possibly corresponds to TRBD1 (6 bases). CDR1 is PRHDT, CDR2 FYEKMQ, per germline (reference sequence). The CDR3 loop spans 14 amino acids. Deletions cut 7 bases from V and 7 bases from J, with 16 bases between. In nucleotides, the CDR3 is TGTGCCAGCACCCTACGGGGGGCGAGTGAAAAACTGTTTTTT. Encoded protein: CASTLRGASEKLFF. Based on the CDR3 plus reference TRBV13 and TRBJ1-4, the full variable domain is AAGVIQSPRHLIKEKRETATLKCYPIPRHDTVYWYQQGPGQDPQFLISFYEKMQSDKGSIPDRFSAQQFSDYHSELNMSSLELGDSALYFCASTLRGASEKLFFGSGTQLSVL.

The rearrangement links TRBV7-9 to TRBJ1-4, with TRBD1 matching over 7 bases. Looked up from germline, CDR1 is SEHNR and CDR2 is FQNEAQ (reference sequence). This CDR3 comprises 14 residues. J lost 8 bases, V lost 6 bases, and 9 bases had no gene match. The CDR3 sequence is CASRTDRVGEKLFF. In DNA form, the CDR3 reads TGTGCCAGCAGAACAGACAGGGTAGGAGAAAAACTGTTTTTT. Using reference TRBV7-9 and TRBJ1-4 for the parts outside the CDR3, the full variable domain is DTGVSQNPRHKITKRGQNVTFRCDPISEHNRLYWYRQTLGQGPEFLTYFQNEAQLEKSRLLSDRFSAERPKGSFSTLEIQRTEQGDSAMYLCASRTDRVGEKLFFGSGTQLSVL.

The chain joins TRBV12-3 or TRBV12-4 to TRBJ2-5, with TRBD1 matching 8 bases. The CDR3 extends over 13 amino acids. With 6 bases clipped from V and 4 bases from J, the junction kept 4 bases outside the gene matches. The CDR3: CASSRQGPETQYF. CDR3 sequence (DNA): TGTGCCAGCAGCAGACAGGGGCCAGAGACCCAGTACTTC.

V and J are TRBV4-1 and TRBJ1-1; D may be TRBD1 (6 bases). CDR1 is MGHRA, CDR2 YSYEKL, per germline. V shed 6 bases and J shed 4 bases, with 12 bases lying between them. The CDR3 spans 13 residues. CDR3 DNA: TGCGCCAGCAGGACAGGACGTAGCACTGAAGCTTTCTTT. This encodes CASRTGRSTEAFF.

The CDR3 DNA reads TGTGCCAGCTCACCAATGCGGGGGGGACTACAAGAGACCCAGTACTTC. It translates to CASSPMRGGLQETQYF. The chain uses TRBV18 and TRBJ2-5, with 9 positions matching TRBD2. Germline values: CDR1 KGHSH, CDR2 LQKENI. The CDR3 contains 16 residues. Trimming cost V 2 bases and J 2 bases; bases outside gene matches: 6.

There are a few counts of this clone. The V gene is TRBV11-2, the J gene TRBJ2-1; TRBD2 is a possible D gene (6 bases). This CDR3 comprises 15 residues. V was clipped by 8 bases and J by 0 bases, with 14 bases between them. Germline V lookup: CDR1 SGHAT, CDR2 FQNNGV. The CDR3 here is CASARGGSSYNEQFF. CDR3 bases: TGTGCCAGCGCGCGGGGTGGAAGCTCCTACAATGAGCAGTTCTTC.

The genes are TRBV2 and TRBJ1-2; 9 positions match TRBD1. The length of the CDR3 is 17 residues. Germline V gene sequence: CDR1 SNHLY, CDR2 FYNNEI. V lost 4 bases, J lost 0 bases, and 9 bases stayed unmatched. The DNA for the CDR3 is TGTGCCAGCAGTGGCGTGGACAGGGGCTTAGCTAACTATGGCTACACCTTC. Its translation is CASSGVDRGLANYGYTF.

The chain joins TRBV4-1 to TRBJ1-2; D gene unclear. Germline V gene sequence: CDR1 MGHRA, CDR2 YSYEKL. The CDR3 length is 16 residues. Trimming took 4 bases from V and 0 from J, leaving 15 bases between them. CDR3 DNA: TGCGCCAGCAGCCCAGTCGAGGGAACAGCTAACTATGGCTACACCTTC. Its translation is CASSPVEGTANYGYTF.

The CDR3 region has the DNA TGTGCCAGCAGCTCGGGACTAGCGGGTCCTGACAATGAGCAGTTCTTC. This sequence encodes CASSSGLAGPDNEQFF. V is TRBV5-8 and J is TRBJ2-1; TRBD2 agrees at 12 bases. Germline V gene data show CDR1 as SGHTS and CDR2 as YDEGEE. V shed 3 bases, J shed 5 bases, and the junction held 6 bases outside the gene matches. The CDR3 loop spans 16 amino acids.

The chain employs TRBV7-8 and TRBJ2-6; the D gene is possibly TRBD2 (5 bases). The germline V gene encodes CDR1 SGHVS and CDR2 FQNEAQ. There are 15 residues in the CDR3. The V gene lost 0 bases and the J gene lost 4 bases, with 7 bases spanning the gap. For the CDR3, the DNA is TGTGCCAGCAGCTTAGCAGGGAGCGGGGCCAACGTCCTGACTTTC. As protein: CASSLAGSGANVLTF.

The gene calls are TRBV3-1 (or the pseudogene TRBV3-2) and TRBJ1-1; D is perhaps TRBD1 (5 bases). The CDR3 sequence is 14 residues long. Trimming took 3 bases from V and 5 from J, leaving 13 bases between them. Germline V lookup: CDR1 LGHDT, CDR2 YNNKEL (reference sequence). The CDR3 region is CASSHSGRLTEAFF. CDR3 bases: TGTGCCAGCAGCCATTCAGGGAGGTTAACTGAAGCTTTCTTT.

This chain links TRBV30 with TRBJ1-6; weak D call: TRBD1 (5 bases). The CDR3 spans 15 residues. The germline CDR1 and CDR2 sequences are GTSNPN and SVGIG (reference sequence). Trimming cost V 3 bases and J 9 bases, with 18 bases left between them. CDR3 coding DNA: TGTGCCTGGAGCGCGCCAGGGTTTTGGGGTTCACCCCTCCACTTT. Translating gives CAWSAPGFWGSPLHF.

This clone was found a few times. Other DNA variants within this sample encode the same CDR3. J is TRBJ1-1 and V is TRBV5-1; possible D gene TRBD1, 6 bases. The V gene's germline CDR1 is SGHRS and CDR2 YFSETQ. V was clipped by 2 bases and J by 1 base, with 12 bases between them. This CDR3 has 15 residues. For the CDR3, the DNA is TGCGCCAGCAGCTTACCACAGGGTTCGAACACTGAAGCTTTCTTT. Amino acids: CASSLPQGSNTEAFF.

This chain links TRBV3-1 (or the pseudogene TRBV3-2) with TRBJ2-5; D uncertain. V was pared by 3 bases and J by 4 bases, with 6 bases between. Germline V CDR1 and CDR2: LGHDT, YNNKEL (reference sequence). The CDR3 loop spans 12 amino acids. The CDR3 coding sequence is TGTGCCAGCAGCCACACAGTAGAGACCCAGTACTTC. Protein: CASSHTVETQYF.

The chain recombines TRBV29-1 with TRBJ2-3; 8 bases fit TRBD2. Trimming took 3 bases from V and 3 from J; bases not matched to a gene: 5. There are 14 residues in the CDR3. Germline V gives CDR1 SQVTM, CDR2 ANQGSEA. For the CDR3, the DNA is TGCAGCGTTGATCGGACGGGGGGGACAGATACGCAGTATTTT. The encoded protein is CSVDRTGGTDTQYF.

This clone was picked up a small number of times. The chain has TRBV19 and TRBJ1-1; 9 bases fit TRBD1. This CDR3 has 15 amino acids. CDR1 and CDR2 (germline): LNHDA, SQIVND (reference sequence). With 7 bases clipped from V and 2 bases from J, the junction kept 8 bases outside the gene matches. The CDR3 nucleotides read TGTGCCAGTAAGTTATTGACAGGGGGAAACACTGAAGCTTTCTTT. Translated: CASKLLTGGNTEAFF.